This T cell receptor beta chain was sequenced for a study of vaccination effects on CD4 cells after COVID-19. Overall study results and limits: Late post-vaccination, clones induced by infection and those induced by vaccine underwent marked clonal contraction.

The protocol was immunoSEQ multiplex PCR, while the TCRdb copy is restricted to in-frame clones and leaves out a portion. The table lists some 40,000 clones, approximately 84% of them singletons. The CDR3 spans 13 residues. Germline CDR1 SGHRS, CDR2 YFSETQ. V lost 4 bases to trimming and J lost 1 base, with 8 bases between them. ViraFEST expansion of antigen-specific CD4+ T cells with viral peptide pools preceded sequencing. Following 10 days of culture, CD4+ T cells were isolated. Either the BNT162b2 or mRNA-1273 vaccine was given to participants in two doses. This clone appeared a few times. Its antigen is unidentified.

The clonotype comes from a human donor who received a COVID-19 vaccine. Some clones in this sample may be carry-over from other donors' samples. The specimen comprised CD4+ T cells from PBMCs cultured with HCoV-NL63 spike peptides, sampled after COVID-19 vaccination. This chain connects TRBV5-1 to TRBJ2-5, with a tentative D call TRBD1 (6 bases). The CDR3: CASSRDIQETQYF. The DNA of the CDR3 is TGCGCCAGCAGCCGGGACATCCAAGAGACCCAGTACTTC.